Listed below are T cell receptor beta chains from one sample, sequenced in a study of blood T cell repertoires in COVID-19. This table comes from immunoSEQ multiplex PCR, and its TCRdb copy is limited to in-frame clones, with some not included. There are 200,000 to 250,000 clones in the sample; around 82% occur only once, and 7.2% lies in the top ten. The source material was peripheral blood. The receptors derive from a woman in her seventies with acute or convalescent COVID-19. Each CDR3 is given with its conserved first and last residue. Fields, in order: clone size, D gene, J gene, V gene, CDR3 DNA, CDR3 protein. D genes are given only for firm matches. The size entry is marked missing in some rows and otherwise reads once, few, many or a size class.

abundance: .; d_gene: TRBD1; j_gene: TRBJ1-2; v_gene: TRBV2; CDR3nt: TGTGCCAGCAGGTCCCAGGGGGCCGGCTATGGCTACACCTTC; CDR3aa: CASRSQGAGYGYTF
abundance: once; d_gene: TRBD2; j_gene: TRBJ2-2; v_gene: TRBV5-5; CDR3nt: TGTGCCAGCAGCTTGAGAGGGACTAGCCGCAACACCGGGGAGCTGTTTTTT; CDR3aa: CASSLRGTSRNTGELFF
abundance: once; d_gene: TRBD1; j_gene: TRBJ2-2; v_gene: TRBV11-1; CDR3nt: TGTGCCAGCAGTCCAACCGGGACAGGGAGGTCCGGGGAGCTGTTTTTT; CDR3aa: CASSPTGTGRSGELFF
abundance: .; d_gene: TRBD2; j_gene: TRBJ2-1; v_gene: TRBV2; CDR3nt: TGTGCCATAAGGGAACTAGCGGGGGGCTATGAGCAGTTCTTC; CDR3aa: CAIRELAGGYEQFF
abundance: many; d_gene: TRBD1; j_gene: TRBJ2-1; v_gene: TRBV18; CDR3nt: TGTGCCAGCTCACCCGGGACAGGACAACAAAATGAGCAGTTCTTC; CDR3aa: CASSPGTGQQNEQFF
abundance: .; d_gene: .; j_gene: TRBJ2-7; v_gene: TRBV9; CDR3nt: TGTGCCAGCAGCGTAGGTTGGGTCGGCGCAGGGCCCTACGAGCAGTACTTC; CDR3aa: CASSVGWVGAGPYEQYF
abundance: .; d_gene: .; j_gene: TRBJ2-7; v_gene: TRBV7-6; CDR3nt: TGTGCCAGCAGCCCTAAGACAGGACTTTCCTACGAGCAGTACTTC; CDR3aa: CASSPKTGLSYEQYF
abundance: .; d_gene: .; j_gene: TRBJ2-6; v_gene: TRBV4-1; CDR3nt: TGCGCCAGCAGCCAAGATGACGGGGTTGGTGCTGGGGCCAACGTCCTGACTTTC; CDR3aa: CASSQDDGVGAGANVLTF
abundance: .; d_gene: .; j_gene: TRBJ1-4; v_gene: TRBV9; CDR3nt: TGTGCCAGCAGCGTAGGAGAGGGTTACGAAAAACTGTTTTTT; CDR3aa: CASSVGEGYEKLFF
abundance: .; d_gene: TRBD1; j_gene: TRBJ2-1; v_gene: TRBV9; CDR3nt: TGTGCCAGCAGCGTATTGACAGGGTCCTACAATGAGCAGTTCTTC; CDR3aa: CASSVLTGSYNEQFF
abundance: few; d_gene: .; j_gene: TRBJ1-6; v_gene: TRBV5-1; CDR3nt: TGCGCCAGCAGCTTGAACTCCGGGGATAATTCACCCCTCCACTTT; CDR3aa: CASSLNSGDNSPLHF
abundance: .; d_gene: .; j_gene: TRBJ2-2; v_gene: TRBV24-1; CDR3nt: TGTGCCACCAGTGACCCCACAGTTACGAACACCGGGGAGCTGTTTTTT; CDR3aa: CATSDPTVTNTGELFF
abundance: .; d_gene: TRBD2; j_gene: TRBJ2-3; v_gene: TRBV20-1; CDR3nt: TGCAGTGCTAGTTTCGGGGGGGCAGATACGCAGTATTTT; CDR3aa: CSASFGGADTQYF
abundance: .; d_gene: TRBD2; j_gene: TRBJ2-5; v_gene: TRBV4-3; CDR3nt: TGCGCCAGCAGCCAAGATCTCCTCCTCAGGCCCCGGGAGGAGGAGACCCAGTACTTC; CDR3aa: CASSQDLLLRPREEETQYF
abundance: .; d_gene: TRBD1; j_gene: TRBJ1-3; v_gene: TRBV15; CDR3nt: TGTGCCACCAGCAGATTGAACGCCGGGACAGATTTT; CDR3aa: CATSRLNAGTDF
abundance: .; d_gene: TRBD1; j_gene: TRBJ2-5; v_gene: TRBV18; CDR3nt: TGTGCCAGCTCTCTGACAGGGAAAGAGACCCAGTACTTC; CDR3aa: CASSLTGKETQYF
abundance: .; d_gene: TRBD1; j_gene: TRBJ1-2; v_gene: TRBV10-2; CDR3nt: TGCGCCAGCAGGGCCCAGACAGGGTCGAACTATGGCTACACCTTC; CDR3aa: CASRAQTGSNYGYTF
abundance: .; d_gene: TRBD1; j_gene: TRBJ2-3; v_gene: TRBV7-9; CDR3nt: TGTGCCAGCAGCTCCGACAGGGACACAGATACGCAGTATTTT; CDR3aa: CASSSDRDTDTQYF
abundance: few; d_gene: TRBD2; j_gene: TRBJ2-5; v_gene: TRBV7-2; CDR3nt: TGTGCCAGCAGCCGTACCCCCGGGACTAGCTTGAAAGAGACCCAGTACTTC; CDR3aa: CASSRTPGTSLKETQYF